The rows below give T cell receptor beta chains drawn from one sample of a study of T cell responses to AZD1222 COVID-19 vaccine. The protocol was immunoSEQ multiplex PCR, while the TCRdb copy is restricted to in-frame clones and leaves out a portion. The sample gives tens of thousands of clones, around nine tenths of which show up once; about 7% is in the top ten. The source was peripheral blood, collected 28 days after the second AZD1222 dose. The receptors were sampled from an adult who received the AZD1222 COVID-19 vaccine. CDR3s include the opening cysteine and the closing phenylalanine or tryptophan. D genes are given only for firm matches. Only some rows state a clone size, as once, few, many or a class for expanded clones.

>TRBJ2-2|TRBV3-1/TRBV3-2|TRBD2|NA
TGTGCCACCTTCGGGGGGAAAACCCCTCCGAACACCGGGGAGCTGTTTTTT
CATFGGKTPPNTGELFF
>TRBJ2-6|TRBV15|NA|NA
TGTGCCACCAGCCAGGGTTCTGGGGCCAACGTCCTGACTTTC
CATSQGSGANVLTF
>TRBJ2-1|TRBV24-1|NA|NA
TGTGCCACCCACAGGGTTTGGTCCAATGAGCAGTTCTTC
CATHRVWSNEQFF
>TRBJ2-7|TRBV28|TRBD1|once
TGTGCCAGCAGTACACAGGGGTACGAGCAGTACTTC
CASSTQGYEQYF
>TRBJ1-3|TRBV28|TRBD1|NA
TGTGCCAGCAGTCCACAGGGGTCAGACACCATATATTTT
CASSPQGSDTIYF
>TRBJ1-3|TRBV3-1/TRBV3-2|TRBD1|once
TGTGCCAGCAAGGACAGGGGGCCAGGAAACACCATATATTTT
CASKDRGPGNTIYF
>TRBJ1-2|TRBV28|NA|once
TGTGCCAGCAGTCCCCCGATCTCCCCTTCACCCTATGGCTACACCTTC
CASSPPISPSPYGYTF
>TRBJ2-3|TRBV10-3|TRBD2|NA
TGTGCCATCAGCCGGGAGGGGAACACAGATACGCAGTATTTT
CAISREGNTDTQYF
>TRBJ2-5|TRBV27|TRBD2|NA
TGTGCCAGCAGTCCCAGACTAGCGGGAGATGGGGAGACCCAGTACTTC
CASSPRLAGDGETQYF
>TRBJ2-1|TRBV5-1|TRBD2|NA
TGCGCCAGCAGCTTGTTCGGGACTAGCTCCTACAATGAGCAGTTCTTC
CASSLFGTSSYNEQFF
>TRBJ1-1|TRBV6-5|TRBD1|NA
TGTGCCAGCAGTTACTCGGACAGGGGGGGTCAAGCTTTCTTT
CASSYSDRGGQAFF
>TRBJ1-5|TRBV19|NA|NA
TGTGCCACCACCGGTGGGAGCAATCAGCCCCAGCATTTT
CATTGGSNQPQHF
>TRBJ1-4|TRBV9|TRBD1|NA
TGTGCCAGCAGCGGTGGACAGGGATCGGGGAAACTGTTTTTT
CASSGGQGSGKLFF
>TRBJ1-6|TRBV2|TRBD1|NA
TGTGCCAGCAGTGAAGTGGGGGGGACAGGAAATTCACCCCTCCACTTT
CASSEVGGTGNSPLHF
>TRBJ1-3|TRBV3-1/TRBV3-2|NA|NA
TGTGCCAGCAGAGGGGGTGTGGCCTCTGGAAACACCATATATTTT
CASRGGVASGNTIYF
>TRBJ1-6|TRBV7-2|TRBD1|NA
TGTGCCAGCAGCTTGGACAGGGTGAATTCACCCCTCCACTTT
CASSLDRVNSPLHF
>TRBJ1-1|TRBV7-2|NA|NA
TGTGCCAGCAGCTTAGTGCAGGGAGGATTTGAAGCTTTCTTT
CASSLVQGGFEAFF
>TRBJ1-2|TRBV6-5|NA|NA
TGTGCCAGCAGTTACTGGCAGGGTAGTGACTATGGCTACACCTTC
CASSYWQGSDYGYTF
>TRBJ1-1|TRBV30|TRBD1|NA
TGTGCCTGGAGTCAACCCGGGACAGGGGGCACTGAAGCTTTCTTT
CAWSQPGTGGTEAFF
>TRBJ1-1|TRBV5-1|NA|NA
TGCGCCAGCAGCTTAAGATCCTACAGTGAAGCTTTCTTT
CASSLRSYSEAFF
>TRBJ2-3|TRBV2|TRBD1|NA
TGTGCCAGCAGCGACAGGGGAAAAGATACGCAGTATTTT
CASSDRGKDTQYF
>TRBJ1-2|TRBV5-4|NA|NA
TGTGCCAGCAGCCCTACAACGGGAAACTATGGCTACACCTTC
CASSPTTGNYGYTF
>TRBJ2-5|TRBV2|TRBD2|NA
TGTGCCAGCAGCCTATACAGGCAGGCGGGGGGTTCGATCCAAGAGACCCAGTACTTC
CASSLYRQAGGSIQETQYF
>TRBJ1-4|TRBV7-9|NA|NA
TGTGCCAGCAGCTTAGGGGTGGGACGATATAATGAAAAACTGTTTTTT
CASSLGVGRYNEKLFF
>TRBJ2-3|TRBV7-2|NA|NA
TGTGCCAGCAGCTCCAACGTTAACTCGGGAAATACGCAGTATTTT
CASSSNVNSGNTQYF
>TRBJ2-2|TRBV7-2|TRBD1|NA
TGTGCCAGCAGCAAACAACCCGGGACAGTTGGCACCGGGGAGCTGTTTTTT
CASSKQPGTVGTGELFF
>TRBJ1-1|TRBV27|NA|NA
TGTGCCAGCAGTTTATACGGGCCCCAGGGCACTGAAGCTTTCTTT
CASSLYGPQGTEAFF
>TRBJ2-3|TRBV5-5|NA|once
TGTGCCAGCAGCGACGACAGTATAGATACGCAGTATTTT
CASSDDSIDTQYF
>TRBJ2-7|TRBV6-5|NA|NA
TGTGCCAGCAGTTACACGCCGGACTCTATGACCTACGAGCAGTACTTC
CASSYTPDSMTYEQYF
>TRBJ1-2|TRBV7-9|NA|once
TGTGCCAGCAGCTTAGGAGAAGTTGGCTACACCTTC
CASSLGEVGYTF
>TRBJ1-1|TRBV7-2|NA|NA
TGTGCCAGCAGCTTAGGGTGGAATGAAGCTTTCTTT
CASSLGWNEAFF
>TRBJ2-4|TRBV7-2|TRBD1|NA
TGTGCCAGCAGCTCCGGGACAGGGATGAACATTCAGTACTTC
CASSSGTGMNIQYF
>TRBJ1-1|TRBV19|NA|NA
TGTGCCAGTAGTGTAGGCGGTCTAAGGGCTTTCTTT
CASSVGGLRAFF
>TRBJ1-4|TRBV5-1|NA|once
TGCGCCAGCAGCTTGAATACAGGGTTCGCAACTAATGAAAAACTGTTTTTT
CASSLNTGFATNEKLFF
>TRBJ1-2|TRBV6-5|NA|once
TGTGCCAGCAGTTCGAACAGGGCTGGCTACACCTTC
CASSSNRAGYTF
>TRBJ2-3|TRBV7-8|TRBD1|NA
TGTGCCAGCAGCCCAACGCCTCGGGACAGGGGCACAGATACGCAGTATTTT
CASSPTPRDRGTDTQYF